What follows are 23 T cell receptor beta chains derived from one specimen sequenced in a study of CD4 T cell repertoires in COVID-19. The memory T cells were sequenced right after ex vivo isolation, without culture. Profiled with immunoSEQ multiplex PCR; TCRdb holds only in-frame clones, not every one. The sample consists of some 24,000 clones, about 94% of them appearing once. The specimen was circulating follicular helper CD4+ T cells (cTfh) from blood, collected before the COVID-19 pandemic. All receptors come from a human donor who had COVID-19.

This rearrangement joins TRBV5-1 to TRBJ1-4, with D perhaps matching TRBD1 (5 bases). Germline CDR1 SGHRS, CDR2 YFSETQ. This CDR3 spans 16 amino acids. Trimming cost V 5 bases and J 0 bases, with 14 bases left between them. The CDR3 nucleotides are TGCGCCAGCAGACCCGGGACTCTTGCAACTAATGAAAAACTGTTTTTT. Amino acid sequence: CASRPGTLATNEKLFF.

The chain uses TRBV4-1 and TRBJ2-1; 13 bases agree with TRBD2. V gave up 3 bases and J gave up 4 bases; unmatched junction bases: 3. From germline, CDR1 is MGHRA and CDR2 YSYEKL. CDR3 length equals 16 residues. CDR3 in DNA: TGCGCCAGCAGCCAGGGGACTAGCGGGGCATACAATGAGCAGTTCTTC. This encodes CASSQGTSGAYNEQFF.

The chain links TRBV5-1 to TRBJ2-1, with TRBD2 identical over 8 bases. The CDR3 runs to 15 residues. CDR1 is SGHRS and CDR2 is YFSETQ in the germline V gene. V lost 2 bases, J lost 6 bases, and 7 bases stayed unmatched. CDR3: CASSLIGREVNEQFF. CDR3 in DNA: TGCGCCAGCAGCTTAATTGGGCGGGAGGTCAATGAGCAGTTCTTC.

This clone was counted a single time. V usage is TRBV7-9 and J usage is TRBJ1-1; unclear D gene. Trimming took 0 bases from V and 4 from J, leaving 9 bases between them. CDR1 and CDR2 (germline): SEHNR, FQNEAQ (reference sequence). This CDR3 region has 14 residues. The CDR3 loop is CASSLAADFTEAFF. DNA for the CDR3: TGTGCCAGCAGCTTAGCTGCAGATTTCACTGAAGCTTTCTTT.

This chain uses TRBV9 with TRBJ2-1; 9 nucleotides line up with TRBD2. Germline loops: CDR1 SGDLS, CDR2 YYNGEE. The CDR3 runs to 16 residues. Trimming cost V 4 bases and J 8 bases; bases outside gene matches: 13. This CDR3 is CASSPRSAGGVHEQFF. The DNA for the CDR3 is TGTGCCAGCAGCCCCCGGTCAGCGGGAGGAGTTCATGAGCAGTTCTTC.

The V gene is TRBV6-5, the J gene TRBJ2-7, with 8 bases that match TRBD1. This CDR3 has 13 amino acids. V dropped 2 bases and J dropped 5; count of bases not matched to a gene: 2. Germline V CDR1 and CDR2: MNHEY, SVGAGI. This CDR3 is CASSYRTGNEQYF. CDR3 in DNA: TGTGCCAGCAGTTACAGGACAGGGAACGAGCAGTACTTC.

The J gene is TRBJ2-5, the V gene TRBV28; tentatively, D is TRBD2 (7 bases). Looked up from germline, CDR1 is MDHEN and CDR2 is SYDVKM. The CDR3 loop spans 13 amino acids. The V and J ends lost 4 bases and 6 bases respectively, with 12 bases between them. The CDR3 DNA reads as TGTGCCAGCAGTTGGGGGGGCGGAAAGACCCAGTACTTC. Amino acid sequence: CASSWGGGKTQYF.

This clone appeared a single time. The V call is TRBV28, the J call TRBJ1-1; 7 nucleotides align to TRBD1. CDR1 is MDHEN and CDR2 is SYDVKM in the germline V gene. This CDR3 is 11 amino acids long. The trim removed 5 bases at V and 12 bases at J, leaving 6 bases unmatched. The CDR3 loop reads CASSADRAPFF. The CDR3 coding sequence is TGTGCCAGCAGTGCTGACAGGGCTCCTTTCTTT. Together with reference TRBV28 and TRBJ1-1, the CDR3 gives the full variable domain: DVKVTQSSRYLVKRTGEKVFLECVQDMDHENMFWYRQDPGLGLRLIYFSYDVKMKEKGDIPEGYSVSREKKERFSLILESASTNQTSMYLCASSADRAPFFGQGTRLTVV.

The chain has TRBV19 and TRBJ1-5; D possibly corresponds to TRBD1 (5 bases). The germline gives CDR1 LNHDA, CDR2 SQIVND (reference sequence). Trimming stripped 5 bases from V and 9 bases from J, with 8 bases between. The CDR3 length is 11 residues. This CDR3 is CASSQQGPQHF. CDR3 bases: TGTGCCAGTAGTCAGCAGGGGCCCCAGCATTTT.

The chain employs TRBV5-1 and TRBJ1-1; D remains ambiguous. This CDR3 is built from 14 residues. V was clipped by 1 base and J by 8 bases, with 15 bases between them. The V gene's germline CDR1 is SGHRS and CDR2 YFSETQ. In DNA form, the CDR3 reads TGCGCCAGCAGCTTGTCAACGGGATCGCCCGAAGCTTTCTTT. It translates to CASSLSTGSPEAFF. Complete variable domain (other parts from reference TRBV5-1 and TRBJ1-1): KAGVTQTPRYLIKTRGQQVTLSCSPISGHRSVSWYQQTPGQGLQFLFEYFSETQRNKGNFPGRFSGRQFSNSRSEMNVSTLELGDSALYLCASSLSTGSPEAFFGQGTRLTVV.

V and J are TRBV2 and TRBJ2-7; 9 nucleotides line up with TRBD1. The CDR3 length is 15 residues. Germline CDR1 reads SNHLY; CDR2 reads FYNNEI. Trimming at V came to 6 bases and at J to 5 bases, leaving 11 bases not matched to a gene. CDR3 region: CASSLGTGSVHEQYF. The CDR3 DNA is TGTGCCAGCAGCCTCGGGACAGGGAGTGTCCACGAGCAGTACTTC.

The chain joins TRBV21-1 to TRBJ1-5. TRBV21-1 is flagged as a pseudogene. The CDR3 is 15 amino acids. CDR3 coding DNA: TGTGCCAGCAGCAATACAACGGCGGGAAATCAGCCCCAGCATTTT. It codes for CASSNTTAGNQPQHF.

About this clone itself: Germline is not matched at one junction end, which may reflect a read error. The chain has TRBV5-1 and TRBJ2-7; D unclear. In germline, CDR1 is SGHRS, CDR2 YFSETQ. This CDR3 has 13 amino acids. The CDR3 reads CASSQAVSSEQYF. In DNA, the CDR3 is TGCGCCAGCAGCCAGGCTGTTTCCTCCGAGCAGTACTTC.

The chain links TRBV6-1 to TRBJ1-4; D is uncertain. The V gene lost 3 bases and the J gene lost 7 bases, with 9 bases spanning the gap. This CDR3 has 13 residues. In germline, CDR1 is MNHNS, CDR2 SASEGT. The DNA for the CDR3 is TGTGCCAGCAGTGATGGCGGGGTTGAAAAACTGTTTTTT. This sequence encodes CASSDGGVEKLFF.

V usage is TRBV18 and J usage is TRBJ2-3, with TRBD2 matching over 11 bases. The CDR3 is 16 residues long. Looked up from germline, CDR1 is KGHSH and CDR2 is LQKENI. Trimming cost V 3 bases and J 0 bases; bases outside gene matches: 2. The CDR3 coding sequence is TGTGCCAGCTCACCGACTAGCGGGGCGAGCACAGATACGCAGTATTTT. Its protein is CASSPTSGASTDTQYF.

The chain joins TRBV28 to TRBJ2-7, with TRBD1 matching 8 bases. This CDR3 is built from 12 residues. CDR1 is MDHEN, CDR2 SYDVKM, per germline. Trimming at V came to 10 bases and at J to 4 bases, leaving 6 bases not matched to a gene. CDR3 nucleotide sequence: TGTGCCACGGGCCAGGGGGCATACGAGCAGTACTTC. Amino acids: CATGQGAYEQYF.

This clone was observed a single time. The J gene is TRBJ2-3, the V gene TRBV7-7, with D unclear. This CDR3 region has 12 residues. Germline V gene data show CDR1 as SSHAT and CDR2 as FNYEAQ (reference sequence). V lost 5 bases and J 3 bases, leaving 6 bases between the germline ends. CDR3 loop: CASSPITDTQYF. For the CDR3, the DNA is TGTGCCAGCAGCCCTATTACAGATACGCAGTATTTT.

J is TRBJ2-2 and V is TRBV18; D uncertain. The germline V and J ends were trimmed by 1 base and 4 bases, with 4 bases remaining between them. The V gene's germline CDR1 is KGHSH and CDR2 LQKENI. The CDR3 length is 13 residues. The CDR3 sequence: CASSPLITGELFF. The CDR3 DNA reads TGTGCCAGCTCACCACTAATCACCGGGGAGCTGTTTTTT.

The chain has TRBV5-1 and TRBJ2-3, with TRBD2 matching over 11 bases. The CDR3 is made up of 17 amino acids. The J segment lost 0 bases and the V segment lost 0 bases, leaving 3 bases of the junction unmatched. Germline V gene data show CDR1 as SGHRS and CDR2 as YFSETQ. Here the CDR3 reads CASSLGLAGTSTDTQYF. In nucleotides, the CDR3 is TGCGCCAGCAGCTTGGGACTAGCGGGGACTAGCACAGATACGCAGTATTTT.

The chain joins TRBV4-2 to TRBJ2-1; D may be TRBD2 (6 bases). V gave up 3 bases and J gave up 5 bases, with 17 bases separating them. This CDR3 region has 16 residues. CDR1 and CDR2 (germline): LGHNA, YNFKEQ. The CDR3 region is CASSQDPTSSHNEQFF. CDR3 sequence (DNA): TGTGCCAGCAGCCAGGATCCGACTAGTTCCCACAATGAGCAGTTCTTC.

The CDR3 region has the DNA TGTGCCACCAGCAGGGCTGATATGAATCAGCCCCAGCATTTT. This codes for CATSRADMNQPQHF. The gene calls are TRBV15 and TRBJ1-5, with no clear D. Germline lookup yields CDR1 LNHNV and CDR2 YYDKDF (reference sequence). The CDR3 consists of 14 residues. Trimming left V 3 bases short and J 4 bases short, with 10 bases between.

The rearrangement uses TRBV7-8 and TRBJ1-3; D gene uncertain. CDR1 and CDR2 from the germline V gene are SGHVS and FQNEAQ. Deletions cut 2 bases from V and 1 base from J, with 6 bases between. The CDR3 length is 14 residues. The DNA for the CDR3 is TGTGCCAGCAGCTTAACATCATCTGGAAACACCATATATTTT. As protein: CASSLTSSGNTIYF.

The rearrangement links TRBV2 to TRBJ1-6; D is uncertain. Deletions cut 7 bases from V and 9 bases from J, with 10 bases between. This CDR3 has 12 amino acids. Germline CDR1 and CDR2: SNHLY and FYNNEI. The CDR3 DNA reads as TGTGCCAGCACCCTTCGGGTTTCACCCCTCCACTTT. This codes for CASTLRVSPLHF.